This T cell receptor beta chain was retrieved from a study of T-cell memory formation after mild COVID-19. Study findings and constraints: Among CD4+ contracting clones, most were CM and EM, and CD8+ ones EMRA. Day 37-peaking second-wave clones had unconfirmed SARS-CoV-2 specificity.

This clonotype was counted only a few times. Its target is unknown. TCR alpha and TCR beta cDNA libraries with sample barcodes and UMIs came from 5'RACE using constant-segment primers. TCRdb reprocessed the 5' RACE reads with MiXCR, giving one entry per CDR3 protein. The repertoire holds 380,000 or so distinct CDR3 sequences, with roughly 15% as singletons. The specimen sequenced was PBMCs or a T cell subset sorted from them (not recorded which). This TCR derives from a man aged 18 to 30 who had mild COVID-19 (a few samples of this study predate the infection). Cell type and time point are not known.

CDR3 protein: CASSTLESGEQFF. The CDR3 nucleotides are TGTGCCAGCAGCACACTAGAGTCGGGTGAGCAGTTCTTC. The rearrangement uses TRBV7-8 and TRBJ2-1; TRBD2 might be the D (5 bases). Germline V gives CDR1 SGHVS, CDR2 FQNEAQ. V lost 5 bases and J lost 9, with 14 bases in between. The CDR3 has 13 residues.